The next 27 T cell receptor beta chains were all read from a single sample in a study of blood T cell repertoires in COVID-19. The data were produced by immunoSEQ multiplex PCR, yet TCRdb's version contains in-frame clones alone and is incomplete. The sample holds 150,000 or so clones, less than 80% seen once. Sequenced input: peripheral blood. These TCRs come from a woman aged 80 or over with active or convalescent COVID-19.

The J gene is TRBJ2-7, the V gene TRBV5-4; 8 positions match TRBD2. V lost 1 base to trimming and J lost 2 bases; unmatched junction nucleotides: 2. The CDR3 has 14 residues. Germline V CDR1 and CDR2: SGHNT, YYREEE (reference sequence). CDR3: CASSLRGGTYEQYF. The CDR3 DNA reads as TGTGCCAGCAGCTTGCGGGGGGGAACCTACGAGCAGTACTTC.

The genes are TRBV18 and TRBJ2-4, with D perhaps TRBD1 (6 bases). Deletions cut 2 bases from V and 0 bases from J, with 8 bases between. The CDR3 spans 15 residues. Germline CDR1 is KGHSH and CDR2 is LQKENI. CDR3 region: CASSPDRLAKNIQYF. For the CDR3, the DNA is TGTGCCAGCTCACCAGACAGGCTAGCCAAAAACATTCAGTACTTC. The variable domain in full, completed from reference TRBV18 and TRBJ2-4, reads NAGVMQNPRHLVRRRGQEARLRCSPMKGHSHVYWYRQLPEEGLKFMVYLQKENIIDESGMPKERFSAEFPKEGPSILRIQQVVRGDSAAYFCASSPDRLAKNIQYFGAGTRLSVL.

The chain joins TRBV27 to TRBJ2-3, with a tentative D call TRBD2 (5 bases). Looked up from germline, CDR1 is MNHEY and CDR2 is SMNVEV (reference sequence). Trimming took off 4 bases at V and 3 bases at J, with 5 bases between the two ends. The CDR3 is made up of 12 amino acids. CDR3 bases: TGTGCCAGCAGTTCGGGGACAGATACGCAGTATTTT. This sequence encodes CASSSGTDTQYF.

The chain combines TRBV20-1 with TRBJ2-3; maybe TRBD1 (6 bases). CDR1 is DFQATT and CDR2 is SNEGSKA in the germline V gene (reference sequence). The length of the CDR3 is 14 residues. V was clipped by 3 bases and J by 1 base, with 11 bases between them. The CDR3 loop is CSASTGTRTDTQYF. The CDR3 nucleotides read TGCAGTGCTAGTACAGGGACCCGCACAGATACGCAGTATTTT.

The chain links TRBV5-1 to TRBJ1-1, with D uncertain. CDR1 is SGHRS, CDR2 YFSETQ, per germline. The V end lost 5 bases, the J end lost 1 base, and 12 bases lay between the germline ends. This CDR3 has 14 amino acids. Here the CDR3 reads CASSPGLTNTEAFF. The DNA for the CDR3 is TGCGCCAGCAGTCCGGGGTTGACGAACACTGAAGCTTTCTTT.

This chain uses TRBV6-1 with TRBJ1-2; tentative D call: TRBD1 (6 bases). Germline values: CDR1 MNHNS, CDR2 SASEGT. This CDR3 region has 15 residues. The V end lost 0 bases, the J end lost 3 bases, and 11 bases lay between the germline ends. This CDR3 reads CASSEAPGGHYGYTF. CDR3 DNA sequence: TGTGCCAGCAGTGAAGCGCCGGGGGGCCACTATGGCTACACCTTC.

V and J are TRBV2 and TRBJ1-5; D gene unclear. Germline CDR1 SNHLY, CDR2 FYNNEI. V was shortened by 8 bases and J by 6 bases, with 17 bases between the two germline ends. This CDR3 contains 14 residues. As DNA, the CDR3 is TGTGCCAGCGGGTCGCTAGGAGATCGTCAGCCCCAGCATTTT. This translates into CASGSLGDRQPQHF.

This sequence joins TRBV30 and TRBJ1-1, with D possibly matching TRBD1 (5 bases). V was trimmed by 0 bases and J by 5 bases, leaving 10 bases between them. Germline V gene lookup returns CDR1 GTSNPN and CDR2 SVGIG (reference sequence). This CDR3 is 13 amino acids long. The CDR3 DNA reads TGTGCCTGGAGTGTTGGAGGGGAGACTGAAGCTTTCTTT. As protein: CAWSVGGETEAFF.

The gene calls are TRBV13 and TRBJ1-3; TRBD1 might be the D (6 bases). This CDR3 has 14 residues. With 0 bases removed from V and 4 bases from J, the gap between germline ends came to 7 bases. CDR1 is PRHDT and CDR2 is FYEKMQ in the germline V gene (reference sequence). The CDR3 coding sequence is TGTGCCAGCAGCTTAGGGGACAGAGGAAACACCATATATTTT. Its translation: CASSLGDRGNTIYF.

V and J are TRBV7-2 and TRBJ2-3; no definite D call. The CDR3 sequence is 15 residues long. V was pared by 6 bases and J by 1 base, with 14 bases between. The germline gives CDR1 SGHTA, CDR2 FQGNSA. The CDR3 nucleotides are TGTGCCAGCAGGTACAGAGCTGCTGGCACAGATACGCAGTATTTT. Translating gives CASRYRAAGTDTQYF.

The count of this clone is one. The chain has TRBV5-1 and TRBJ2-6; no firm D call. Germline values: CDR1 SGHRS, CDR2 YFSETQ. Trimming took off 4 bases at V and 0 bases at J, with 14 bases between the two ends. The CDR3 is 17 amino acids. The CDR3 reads CASSSTVTHSGANVLTF. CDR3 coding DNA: TGCGCCAGCAGCAGTACAGTGACCCACTCTGGGGCCAACGTCCTGACTTTC. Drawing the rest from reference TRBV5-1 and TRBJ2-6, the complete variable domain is KAGVTQTPRYLIKTRGQQVTLSCSPISGHRSVSWYQQTPGQGLQFLFEYFSETQRNKGNFPGRFSGRQFSNSRSEMNVSTLELGDSALYLCASSSTVTHSGANVLTFGAGSRLTVL.

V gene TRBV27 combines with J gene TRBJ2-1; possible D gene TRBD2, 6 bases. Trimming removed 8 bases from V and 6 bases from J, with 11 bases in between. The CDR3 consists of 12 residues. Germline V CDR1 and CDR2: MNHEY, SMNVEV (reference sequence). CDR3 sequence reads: CASSGDLNEQFF. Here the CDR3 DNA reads TGTGCCAGCTCGGGGGACCTCAATGAGCAGTTCTTC.

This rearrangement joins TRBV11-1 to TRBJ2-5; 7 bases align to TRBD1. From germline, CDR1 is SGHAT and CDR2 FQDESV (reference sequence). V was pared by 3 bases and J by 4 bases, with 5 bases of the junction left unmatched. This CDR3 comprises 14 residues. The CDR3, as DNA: TGTGCCAGCAGCTTTCCCAGGGGGAGAGAGACCCAGTACTTC. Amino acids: CASSFPRGRETQYF.

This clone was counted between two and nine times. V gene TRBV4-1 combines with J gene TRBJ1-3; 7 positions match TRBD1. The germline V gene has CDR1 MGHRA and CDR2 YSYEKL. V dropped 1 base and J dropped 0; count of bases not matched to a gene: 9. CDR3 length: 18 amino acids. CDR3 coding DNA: TGCGCCAGCAGCCAAGTAGGCCAGGGGGTAAGCTCTGGAAACACCATATATTTT. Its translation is CASSQVGQGVSSGNTIYF.

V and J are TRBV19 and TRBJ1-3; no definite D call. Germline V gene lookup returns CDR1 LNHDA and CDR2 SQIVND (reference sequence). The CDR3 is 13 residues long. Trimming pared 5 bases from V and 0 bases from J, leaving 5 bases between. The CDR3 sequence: CASSAGSGNTIYF. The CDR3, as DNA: TGTGCCAGTAGTGCGGGCTCTGGAAACACCATATATTTT.

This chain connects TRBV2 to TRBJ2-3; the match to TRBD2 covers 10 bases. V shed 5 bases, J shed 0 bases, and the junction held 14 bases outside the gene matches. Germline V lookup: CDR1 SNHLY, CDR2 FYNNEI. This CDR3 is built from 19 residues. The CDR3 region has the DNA TGTGCCAGCAGTACGTCACCTTATAGAGCGGGGGGGAGCACAGATACGCAGTATTTT. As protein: CASSTSPYRAGGSTDTQYF.

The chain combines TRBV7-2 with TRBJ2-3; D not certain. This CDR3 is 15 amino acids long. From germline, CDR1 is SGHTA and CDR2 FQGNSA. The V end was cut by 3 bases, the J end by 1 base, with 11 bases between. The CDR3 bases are TGTGCCAGCAGCTTTCTAGATTCCCGCACAGATACGCAGTATTTT. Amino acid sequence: CASSFLDSRTDTQYF.

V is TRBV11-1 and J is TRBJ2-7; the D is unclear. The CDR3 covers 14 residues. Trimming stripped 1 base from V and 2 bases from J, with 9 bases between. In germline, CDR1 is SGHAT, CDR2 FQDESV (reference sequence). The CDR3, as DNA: TGTGCCAGCAGCTTAGGCTACTCCCCCTACGAGCAGTACTTC. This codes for CASSLGYSPYEQYF. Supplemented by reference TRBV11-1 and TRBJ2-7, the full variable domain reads EAEVAQSPRYKITEKSQAVAFWCDPISGHATLYWYRQILGQGPELLVQFQDESVVDDSQLPKDRFSAERLKGVDSTLKIQPAELGDSAMYLCASSLGYSPYEQYFGPGTRLTVT.

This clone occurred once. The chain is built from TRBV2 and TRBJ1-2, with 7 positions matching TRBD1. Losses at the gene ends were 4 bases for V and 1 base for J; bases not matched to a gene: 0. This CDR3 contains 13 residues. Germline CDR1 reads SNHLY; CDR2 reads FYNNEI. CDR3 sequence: CASSGQGNYGYTF. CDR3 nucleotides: TGTGCCAGCAGTGGACAGGGTAACTATGGCTACACCTTC.

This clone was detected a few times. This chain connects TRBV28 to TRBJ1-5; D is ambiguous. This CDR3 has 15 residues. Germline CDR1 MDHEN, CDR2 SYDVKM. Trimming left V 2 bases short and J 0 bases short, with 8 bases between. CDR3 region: CASSLEQYSNQPQHF. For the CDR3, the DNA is TGTGCCAGCAGTTTAGAACAGTATAGCAATCAGCCCCAGCATTTT.

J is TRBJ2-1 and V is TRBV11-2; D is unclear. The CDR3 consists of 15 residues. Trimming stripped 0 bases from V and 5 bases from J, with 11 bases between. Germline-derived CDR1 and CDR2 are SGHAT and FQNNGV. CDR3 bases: TGTGCCAGCAGCTTAGATCTCCGAGCCAACAATGAGCAGTTCTTC. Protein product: CASSLDLRANNEQFF. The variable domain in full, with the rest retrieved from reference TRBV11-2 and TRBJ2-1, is EAGVAQSPRYKIIEKRQSVAFWCNPISGHATLYWYQQILGQGPKLLIQFQNNGVVDDSQLPKDRFSAERLKGVDSTLKIQPAKLEDSAVYLCASSLDLRANNEQFFGPGTRLTVL.

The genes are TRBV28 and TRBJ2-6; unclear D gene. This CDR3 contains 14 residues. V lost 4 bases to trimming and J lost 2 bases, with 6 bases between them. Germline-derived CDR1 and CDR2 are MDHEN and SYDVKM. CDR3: CASSSLTGANVLTF. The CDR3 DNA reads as TGTGCCAGCAGTTCCTTAACTGGGGCCAACGTCCTGACTTTC.

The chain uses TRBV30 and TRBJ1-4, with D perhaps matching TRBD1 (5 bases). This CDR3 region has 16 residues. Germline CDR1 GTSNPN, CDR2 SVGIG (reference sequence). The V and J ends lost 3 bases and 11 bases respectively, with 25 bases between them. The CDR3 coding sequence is TGTGCCTGGAGCCTACGATTGGGGGGAGAAATGAGGAAACTGTTTTTT. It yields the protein CAWSLRLGGEMRKLFF.

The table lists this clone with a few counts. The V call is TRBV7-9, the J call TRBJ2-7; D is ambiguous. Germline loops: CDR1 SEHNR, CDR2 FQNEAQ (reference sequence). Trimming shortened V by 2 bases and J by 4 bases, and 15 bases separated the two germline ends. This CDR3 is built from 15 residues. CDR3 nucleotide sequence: TGTGCCAGCAGCTTAAGCCCCCCCCAGAGGTACGAGCAGTACTTC. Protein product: CASSLSPPQRYEQYF.

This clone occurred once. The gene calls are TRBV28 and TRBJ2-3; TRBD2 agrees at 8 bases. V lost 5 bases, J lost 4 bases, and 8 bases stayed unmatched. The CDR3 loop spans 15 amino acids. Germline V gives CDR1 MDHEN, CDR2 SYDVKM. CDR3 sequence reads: CASSNSGGAPDTQYF. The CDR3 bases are TGTGCCAGCAGTAACTCCGGGGGGGCCCCAGATACGCAGTATTTT.

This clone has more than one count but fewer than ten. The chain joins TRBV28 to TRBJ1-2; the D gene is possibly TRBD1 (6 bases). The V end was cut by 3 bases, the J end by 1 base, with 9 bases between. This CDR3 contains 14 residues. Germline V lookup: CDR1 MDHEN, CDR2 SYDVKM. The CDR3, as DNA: TGTGCCAGCAGTTTGCCAGGGGTTAACTATGGCTACACCTTC. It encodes CASSLPGVNYGYTF.

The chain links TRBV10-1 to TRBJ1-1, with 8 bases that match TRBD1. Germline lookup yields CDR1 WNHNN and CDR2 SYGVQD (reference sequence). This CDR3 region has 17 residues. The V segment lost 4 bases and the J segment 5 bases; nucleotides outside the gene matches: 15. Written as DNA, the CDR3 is TGCGCCAGCAGTGCCCAGGGGGCTCCCCTTTTAAGGACTGAAGCTTTCTTT. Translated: CASSAQGAPLLRTEAFF.